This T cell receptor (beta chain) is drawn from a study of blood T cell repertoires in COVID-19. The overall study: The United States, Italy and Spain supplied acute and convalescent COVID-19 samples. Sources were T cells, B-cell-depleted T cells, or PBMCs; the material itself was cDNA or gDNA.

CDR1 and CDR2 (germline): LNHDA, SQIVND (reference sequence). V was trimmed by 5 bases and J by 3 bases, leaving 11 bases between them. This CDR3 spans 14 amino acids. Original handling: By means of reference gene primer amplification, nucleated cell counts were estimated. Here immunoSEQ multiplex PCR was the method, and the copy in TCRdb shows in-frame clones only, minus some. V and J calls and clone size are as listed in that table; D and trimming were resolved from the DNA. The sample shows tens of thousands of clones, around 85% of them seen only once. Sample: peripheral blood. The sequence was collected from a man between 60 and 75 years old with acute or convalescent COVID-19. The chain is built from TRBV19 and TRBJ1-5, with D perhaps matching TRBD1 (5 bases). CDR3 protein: CASSHDSSNQPQHF. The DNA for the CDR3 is TGTGCCAGTAGTCACGACAGCTCCAATCAGCCCCAGCATTTT.